This TCR beta chain was profiled in a study of sequential checkpoint blockade in melanoma. Study overall: TCRβ was sequenced from DNA of 91 pretreatment tumors.

This CDR3 has 15 residues. Deletions cut 5 bases from V and 1 base from J, with 14 bases between. The germline CDR1 and CDR2 sequences are SGHNT and YENEEA. Treatment given: randomized to nivolumab then ipilimumab (arm A) or the reverse (arm B). Findings of the study overall: Mutational load did not correlate with tumor T-cell fraction or clonality.

The protocol was immunoSEQ multiplex PCR, while the TCRdb copy is restricted to in-frame clones and leaves out a portion. Here the sample spans about 2,300 clones, about 15% being singletons. This clone counts as medium-sized. Its target is unknown. This rearrangement joins TRBV11-3 to TRBJ1-1, with a weak D call TRBD1 (5 bases). The sample consisted of tumor tissue (inferred from file names), taken from a patient given nivolumab and ipilimumab in sequence. The source of this sequence is a human donor with melanoma. The CDR3 spells CASSPDLRGNTEAFF. DNA for the CDR3: TGTGCCAGCAGCCCGGACCTGAGGGGGAACACTGAAGCTTTCTTT.